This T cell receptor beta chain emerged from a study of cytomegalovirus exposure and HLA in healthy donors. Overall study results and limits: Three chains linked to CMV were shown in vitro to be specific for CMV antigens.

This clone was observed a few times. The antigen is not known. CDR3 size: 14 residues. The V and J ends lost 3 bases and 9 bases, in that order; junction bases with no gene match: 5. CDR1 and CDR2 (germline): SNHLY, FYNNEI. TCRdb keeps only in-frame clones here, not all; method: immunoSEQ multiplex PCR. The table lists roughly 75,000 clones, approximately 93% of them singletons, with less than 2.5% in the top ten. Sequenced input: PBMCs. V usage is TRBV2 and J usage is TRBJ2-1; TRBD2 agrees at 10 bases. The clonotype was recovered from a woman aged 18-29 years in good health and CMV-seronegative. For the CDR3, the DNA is TGTGCCAGCAGTGAGGAGCGGGGGGGCTTTGAGCAGTTCTTC. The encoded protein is CASSEERGGFEQFF.